The 19 T cell receptor beta chains below were found in one sample sequenced in a study of T cell responses to AZD1222 COVID-19 vaccine (dated by TCRdb to the early 2020s). The time point label corresponds to: baseline before first vaccination. Library generation was performed with the immunoSEQ multiplex PCR assay. TCRdb obtained this table from immuneACCESS and retained in-frame rearrangements with V and J assigned. These tables miss some clones; where compared with another copy, unresolved V genes account for less than half of the shortfall, and the remainder is unexplained. Counted in this sample were 130,000 or so clones; roughly 88% of them appeared once. Just under 9.5% of the sample is in the top ten clones. This specimen was peripheral blood, taken on day 0 of AZD1222 vaccination. Source of these receptors: an adult in good health.

The chain couples TRBV24-1 to TRBJ2-1; TRBD2 aligns across 7 bases. The germline gives CDR1 KGHDR, CDR2 SFDVKD. The CDR3 spans 14 residues. V shed 5 bases, J shed 5 bases, and the junction held 5 bases outside the gene matches. This chain's CDR3 is CATSGGGSNNEQFF. CDR3 bases: TGTGCCACCAGTGGGGGGGGTTCGAACAATGAGCAGTTCTTC.

This clone was counted once. The J gene is TRBJ2-7, the V gene TRBV18; D ambiguous. Germline V gene sequence: CDR1 KGHSH, CDR2 LQKENI. V was cut by 6 bases and J by 2 bases, with 8 bases left in between. CDR3 length: 12 residues. DNA of the CDR3: TGTGCCAGCTCTACCCAAACCTACGAGCAGTACTTC. This sequence encodes CASSTQTYEQYF.

The rearrangement links TRBV28 to TRBJ1-3; D is undetermined. V gave up 5 bases and J gave up 1 base, with 15 bases separating them. Germline CDR1 and CDR2: MDHEN and SYDVKM. The CDR3 consists of 16 residues. CDR3 nucleotide sequence: TGTGCCAGCAGTCCCAGACATGGAAAATCTGGAAACACCATATATTTT. Translating it yields CASSPRHGKSGNTIYF.

This clone came up once. V usage is TRBV30 and J usage is TRBJ1-6; D unclear. CDR3 length: 17 amino acids. V lost 2 bases to trimming and J lost 0 bases, with 14 bases between them. Germline CDR1 is GTSNPN and CDR2 is SVGIG (reference sequence). The CDR3 sequence: CAWSSTLTRSYNSPLHF. DNA for the CDR3: TGTGCCTGGAGTTCTACACTGACTCGCTCCTATAATTCACCCCTCCACTTT. Combining the CDR3 with reference TRBV30 and TRBJ1-6 gives the whole variable domain SQTIHQWPATLVQPVGSPLSLECTVEGTSNPNLYWYRQAAGRGLQLLFYSVGIGQISSEVPQNLSASRPQDRQFILSSKKLLLSDSGFYLCAWSSTLTRSYNSPLHFGNGTRLTVT.

This chain joins TRBV14 and TRBJ2-7; D call uncertain. Deletions cut 4 bases from V and 12 bases from J, with 22 bases between. The CDR3 spans 14 residues. Germline values: CDR1 SGHDN, CDR2 FVKESK. CDR3 DNA sequence: TGTGCCAGCAGCCCAGATTCCCGGGTCCCAATACGGTACTTC. This encodes CASSPDSRVPIRYF.

The chain couples TRBV3-1 (or the pseudogene TRBV3-2) to TRBJ1-6; TRBD1 might be the D (6 bases). This CDR3 is 16 amino acids long. V shed 1 base and J shed 9 bases, with 16 bases lying between them. Germline V lookup: CDR1 LGHDT, CDR2 YNNKEL (reference sequence). The CDR3 DNA follows: TGTGCCAGCAGCCAAGGTTGGGGGGGGCTAAGTTCACCCCTCCACTTT. As protein: CASSQGWGGLSSPLHF.

The rearrangement links TRBV6-5 to TRBJ1-5; D not certain. The V gene's germline CDR1 is MNHEY and CDR2 SVGAGI. Trimming stripped 4 bases from V and 0 bases from J, with 10 bases between. The CDR3 is made up of 15 amino acids. The CDR3 DNA reads as TGTGCCAGCAGTTCGAACGGAAATAGCAATCAGCCCCAGCATTTT. Translating gives CASSSNGNSNQPQHF.

The V and J genes are TRBV3-1 (or the pseudogene TRBV3-2) and TRBJ1-4; unclear D gene. The CDR3 is 12 amino acids. With 3 bases removed from V and 7 bases from J, the gap between germline ends came to 6 bases. Germline V gives CDR1 LGHDT, CDR2 YNNKEL (reference sequence). The CDR3 loop is CASSHLSEKLFF. CDR3 nucleotide sequence: TGTGCCAGCAGCCACCTTTCTGAAAAACTGTTTTTT.

The V call is TRBV24-1, the J call TRBJ2-5; tentative D call: TRBD1 (6 bases). The CDR3 is 15 amino acids. CDR1 and CDR2 from the germline V gene are KGHDR and SFDVKD. V was cut by 2 bases and J by 0 bases, with 9 bases left in between. CDR3 coding DNA: TGTGCCACCAGTGATTCTGACAGGTACCAAGAGACCCAGTACTTC. The encoded protein is CATSDSDRYQETQYF.

The V gene is TRBV18, the J gene TRBJ2-2; 9 positions agree with TRBD1. This CDR3 contains 16 residues. Looked up from germline, CDR1 is KGHSH and CDR2 is LQKENI. Trimming cost V 3 bases and J 8 bases; bases outside gene matches: 10. The CDR3 protein is CASSPGQGLAAGELFF. CDR3 nucleotides: TGTGCCAGCTCACCGGGACAGGGCCTGGCGGCAGGGGAGCTGTTTTTT.

The J gene is TRBJ1-3, the V gene TRBV28, with D possibly TRBD1 on 5 matching bases. This CDR3 comprises 16 residues. From germline, CDR1 is MDHEN and CDR2 SYDVKM. The germline V and J ends were trimmed by 2 bases and 0 bases, with 11 bases remaining between them. CDR3 sequence: CASSLGHTVSGNTIYF. The CDR3 bases are TGTGCCAGCAGTTTAGGACACACCGTCTCTGGAAACACCATATATTTT. Complete variable domain (other parts from reference TRBV28 and TRBJ1-3): DVKVTQSSRYLVKRTGEKVFLECVQDMDHENMFWYRQDPGLGLRLIYFSYDVKMKEKGDIPEGYSVSREKKERFSLILESASTNQTSMYLCASSLGHTVSGNTIYFGEGSWLTVV.

V usage is TRBV7-9 and J usage is TRBJ1-1; D uncertain. Germline loops: CDR1 SEHNR, CDR2 FQNEAQ (reference sequence). Trimming stripped 3 bases from V and 0 bases from J, with 11 bases between. The length of the CDR3 is 15 residues. CDR3 protein: CASSLSQGLNTEAFF. The CDR3 nucleotides are TGTGCCAGCAGCTTGTCTCAAGGGTTGAACACTGAAGCTTTCTTT.

This clone is a singleton in its sample. The chain uses TRBV3-1 (or the pseudogene TRBV3-2) and TRBJ1-3; the D is unclear. The CDR3 contains 11 residues. The germline CDR1 and CDR2 sequences are LGHDT and YNNKEL (reference sequence). V was trimmed by 1 base and J by 5 bases, leaving 0 bases between them. The CDR3 spells CASSQGNTIYF. CDR3 coding DNA: TGTGCCAGCAGCCAAGGAAACACCATATATTTT.

The CDR3 region is CASSHGVNTGELFF. The CDR3 nucleotides read TGTGCCAGCAGCCATGGTGTTAACACCGGGGAGCTGTTTTTT. The chain combines TRBV14 with TRBJ2-2; no firm D call. The CDR3 contains 14 residues. Trimming cost V 3 bases and J 2 bases, with 7 bases left between them. CDR1 and CDR2 from the germline V gene are SGHDN and FVKESK.

The V and J genes are TRBV2 and TRBJ2-2, with 11 bases that match TRBD1. The CDR3 loop spans 16 amino acids. V lost 8 bases, J lost 7 bases, and 12 bases stayed unmatched. From germline, CDR1 is SNHLY and CDR2 FYNNEI. CDR3 nucleotides: TGTGCCAGCCGAACCTTAGGGACAGGGGGTGGCGGGGAGCTGTTTTTT. Its translation: CASRTLGTGGGGELFF.

DNA for the CDR3: TGTGCCAGCAGTTTCTGGCGGAACGGGGAGCTGTTTTTT. This gives the protein CASSFWRNGELFF. V and J are TRBV12-3 or TRBV12-4 and TRBJ2-2; D is ambiguous. This CDR3 has 13 residues. V dropped 3 bases and J dropped 7 bases, with 9 bases sitting between them.

V is TRBV7-2 and J is TRBJ2-3; tentatively, D is TRBD1 or TRBD2 (5 bases each). Trimming took off 5 bases at V and 0 bases at J, with 15 bases between the two ends. CDR1 is SGHTA and CDR2 is FQGNSA in the germline V gene. The CDR3 loop spans 16 amino acids. The CDR3 DNA reads TGTGCCAGCAGCCCGAGGGACCAACCTAGCACAGATACGCAGTATTTT. Encoded protein: CASSPRDQPSTDTQYF.

The chain recombines TRBV7-2 with TRBJ2-3; no firm D call. The CDR3 is 15 amino acids. V lost 1 base and J lost 0, with 8 bases in between. Germline-derived CDR1 and CDR2 are SGHTA and FQGNSA. The CDR3 reads CASSLGWSSTDTQYF. As DNA, the CDR3 is TGTGCCAGCAGCTTAGGCTGGTCTAGCACAGATACGCAGTATTTT.

In its sample, this clone was seen a few times. This chain uses TRBV15 with TRBJ2-7, with unresolved D. The CDR3 spans 15 residues. V dropped 5 bases and J dropped 0 bases, with 14 bases sitting between them. CDR1 is LNHNV, CDR2 YYDKDF, per germline (reference sequence). The CDR3: CATSVRPAGSYEQYF. CDR3 nucleotide sequence: TGTGCCACCAGCGTAAGACCCGCCGGCTCCTACGAGCAGTACTTC.